This T cell receptor (beta chain) emerged from a study of blood T cell repertoires in COVID-19. Study-wide context: Collection of acute and convalescent COVID-19 samples took place in the United States, Italy and Spain.

In Seattle, patients joined the study during active infection and were tracked longitudinally. The CDR3 has 15 amino acids. The V gene's germline CDR1 is SGHKS and CDR2 YYEKEE (reference sequence). Trimming cost V 0 bases and J 4 bases, with 8 bases left between them. As handled by the study authors: By means of reference gene primer amplification, nucleated cell counts were estimated. Profiling relied on immunoSEQ multiplex PCR, and the TCRdb table lists in-frame clones only, not all of them. Clone size and the V and J calls come from that table; the DNA yielded D and trimming. This table holds more than 250,000 clones, more than 80% found once.

The TCR comes from a woman between 50 and 59 years old with COVID-19, enrolled during active disease. The chain is built from TRBV5-5 and TRBJ2-6; D is uncertain. Sequencing used peripheral blood. Here the CDR3 reads CASSLVVSGANVLTF. The CDR3 region has the DNA TGTGCCAGCAGCTTGGTAGTTTCCGGGGCCAACGTCCTGACTTTC.